This T cell receptor (beta chain) was identified in a study of CD8+ T cells in alopecia areata. Study-wide context: By percentage of affected scalp area, the severity of treated patients was scored. Study results and caveats: Alopecia totalis/universalis scalp especially showed more expanded CD8+ clones than normal scalp. Patients displayed less clarity in TCR sharing than mice, a finding possibly related to HLA. With tofacitinib ongoing, many expanded lesional clones persisted in both scalp and blood.

RNA, once extracted, was reverse transcribed into cDNA for use as the sequencing template. Produced via immunoSEQ multiplex PCR; TCRdb's table is partial and in-frame only. Of 200,000 or so clones in the sample, about two fifths were seen once. This clone has a handful of counts. Its antigen is still unknown. Treatment meaning: oral pan-JAK inhibitor, 5-10 mg twice daily. The CDR3 length is 14 residues. Germline V CDR1 and CDR2: SNHLY, FYNNEI. V lost 8 bases, J lost 4 bases, and 10 bases stayed unmatched. This chain uses TRBV2 with TRBJ1-2, with 7 bases lining up with TRBD1. The sequence derives from a human donor with alopecia areata. This sample comprised CD4+ T cells sorted from blood, obtained between weeks 30 and 35, from a patient treated with tofacitinib. CDR3 sequence (DNA): TGTGCCAGCCGACCGCAGGGGGTGTTCTATGGCTACACCTTC. It codes for CASRPQGVFYGYTF.